What follows describes a single T cell receptor (beta chain). This entry belongs to a study of control samples from healthy donors and cancer patients. This table comes from immunoSEQ multiplex PCR, and its TCRdb copy is limited to in-frame clones, with some not included. The table shows some 130,000 clones, with about nine tenths occurring only once. The CDR3 is 14 residues long. V was cut by 4 bases and J by 1 base, with 11 bases left in between. Per germline, CDR1 LNHDA and CDR2 SQIVND (reference sequence). The receptor was derived from a woman aged 45-65 years in good health. The V gene is TRBV19, the J gene TRBJ2-7, with D tentatively TRBD1 or TRBD2 (5 bases each). Sequencing used blood. The CDR3 coding sequence is TGTGCCAGTAGTACGGGACCGCGATCCTACGAGCAGTACTTC. Its translation: CASSTGPRSYEQYF.